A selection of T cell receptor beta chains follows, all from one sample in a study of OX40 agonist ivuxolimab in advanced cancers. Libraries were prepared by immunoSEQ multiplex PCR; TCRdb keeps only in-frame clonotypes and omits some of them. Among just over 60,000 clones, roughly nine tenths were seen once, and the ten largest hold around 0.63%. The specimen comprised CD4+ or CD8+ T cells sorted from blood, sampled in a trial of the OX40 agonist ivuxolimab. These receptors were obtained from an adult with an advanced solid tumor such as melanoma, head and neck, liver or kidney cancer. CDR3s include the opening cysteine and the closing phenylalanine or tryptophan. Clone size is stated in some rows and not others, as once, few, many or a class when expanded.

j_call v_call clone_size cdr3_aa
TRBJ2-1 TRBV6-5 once CASSPTGTLNNEQFF
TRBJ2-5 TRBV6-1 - CASSAPPGTILIETQYF
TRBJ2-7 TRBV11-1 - CASSPVDYEQYF
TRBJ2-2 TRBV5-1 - CASSSSLANTGELFF
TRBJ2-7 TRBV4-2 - CASSQDTAGLSYEQYF
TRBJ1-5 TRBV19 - CASRQQVNQPQHF
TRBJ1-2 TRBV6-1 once CASSERSHGYTF
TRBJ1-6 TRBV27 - CASGLTGLSSYNSPLHF
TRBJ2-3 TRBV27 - CASSLRPPRRERADTQYF
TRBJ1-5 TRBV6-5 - CASSYDGAKQPQHF
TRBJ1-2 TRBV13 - CASSLGGVDYGYTF
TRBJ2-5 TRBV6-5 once CASSYSLGGGQETQYF
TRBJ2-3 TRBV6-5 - CASSLGHSTDTQYF
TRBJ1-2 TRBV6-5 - CASRDYRGEGYTF
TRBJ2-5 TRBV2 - CASSGLAGEETQYF
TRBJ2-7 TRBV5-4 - CASSLGLAGAYEQYF
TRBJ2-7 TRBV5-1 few CASSLALGTGEQYF
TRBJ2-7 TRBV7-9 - CASSSSKLAEVGHEQYF
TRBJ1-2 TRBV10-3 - CAISEDGYGYTF
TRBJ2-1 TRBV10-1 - CASSRTSGIYSNEQFF
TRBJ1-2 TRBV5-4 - CASSSETGAGGYTF
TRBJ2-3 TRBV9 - CASSLSPWTDTQYF
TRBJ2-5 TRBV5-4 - CASSSNLQASGAQYF
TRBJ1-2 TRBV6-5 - CASSPGGVYGYTF
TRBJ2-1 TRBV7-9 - CASSIRTGYNEQFF
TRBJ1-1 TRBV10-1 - CASSESRRGNTEAFF
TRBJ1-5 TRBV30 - CAWSVQGVLSNQPQHF
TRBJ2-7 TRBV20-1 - CSAHSREQYF
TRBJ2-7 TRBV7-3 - CASSLRTGIDEQYF
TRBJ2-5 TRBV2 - CATGPGQGREGGETQYF
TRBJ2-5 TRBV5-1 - CASSFGGSTEETQYF
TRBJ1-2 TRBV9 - CASSPGRGNYGYTF
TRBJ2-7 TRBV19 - CASSHREPSAYEQYF
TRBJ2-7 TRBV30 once CAWSSLGGSTYEQYF
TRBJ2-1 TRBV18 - CASSPGTRGDNEQFF
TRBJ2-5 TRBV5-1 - CASSLVPTKFETQYF
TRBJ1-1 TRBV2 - CASITGAGTEAFF
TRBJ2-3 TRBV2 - CASSEAGTGGDTQYF
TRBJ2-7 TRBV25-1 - CASSELLAGGPSSYEQYF
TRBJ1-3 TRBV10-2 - CASRPAGTGGLHRNTIYF
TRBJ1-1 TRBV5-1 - CASSSPLGSRGQYYTEAFF
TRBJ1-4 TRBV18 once CASSPGQGRNEKLFF
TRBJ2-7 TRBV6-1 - CASSGHLSYEQYF
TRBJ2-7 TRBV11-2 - CASSPRLADTYEQYF
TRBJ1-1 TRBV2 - CASSDSSRAGVNTEAFF
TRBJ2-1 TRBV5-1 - CASSYPGQSFNEQFF
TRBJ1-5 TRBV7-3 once CASSIGTGGRDQPQHF
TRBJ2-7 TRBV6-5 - CASSYSGRPFYEQYF
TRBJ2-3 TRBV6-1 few CASSVAGEDTQYF
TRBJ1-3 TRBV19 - CASRAGTTSGNTIYF
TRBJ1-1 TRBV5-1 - CASSPGSGREAFF
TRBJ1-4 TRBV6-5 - CASSRDRDEKLFF
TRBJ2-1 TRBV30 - CAWKGSSYNEQFF
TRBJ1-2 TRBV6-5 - CASSYSKGGYGYTF
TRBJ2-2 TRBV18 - CASSPLASEVGGELFF
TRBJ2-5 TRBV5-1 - CASGPTSGGRETQYF
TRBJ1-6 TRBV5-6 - CASRQGAGSPLHF
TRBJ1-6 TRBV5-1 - CASSIQQGADNSPLHF
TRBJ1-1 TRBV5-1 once CASSPRTGIEAFF
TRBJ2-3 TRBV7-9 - CASSGDNWDTDTQYF